Each of the 21 T cell receptor beta chains below was sequenced from the same sample in a study of PD-1 blockade in classical Hodgkin lymphoma. This table comes from immunoSEQ multiplex PCR, and its TCRdb copy is limited to in-frame clones, with some not included. The sample consists of tens of thousands of clones, over 75% of them appearing once. Time point meaning: cycle 4 day 1 (C4D1), after more than 5 weeks of nivolumab. Brentuximab vedotin exposure varied, and every patient relapsed after autologous stem cell transplantation. Negative magnetic selection isolated CD4+ T cells from thawed PBMCs. The sequences come from CD4+ T cells from blood, collected before the fourth cycle of nivolumab. The source is a human donor with classical Hodgkin lymphoma.

This clone was detected once. This rearrangement joins TRBV10-3 to TRBJ2-5; D gene uncertain. This CDR3 has 16 residues. CDR1 ENHRY and CDR2 SYGVKD come from the germline V gene. V was pared by 0 bases and J by 1 base, with 12 bases between. The CDR3 coding sequence is TGTGCCATCAGTGAGTCGAAAGGCATCCCCCAAGAGACCCAGTACTTC. This translates into CAISESKGIPQETQYF.

V gene TRBV27 combines with J gene TRBJ2-1; the match to TRBD2 covers 7 bases. Germline V gene data show CDR1 as MNHEY and CDR2 as SMNVEV (reference sequence). The junction had 11 bases not matched to a gene; V was cut back by 6 bases and J by 9 bases. CDR3 length: 14 amino acids. CDR3 residues: CASSPRLAHSEQFF. DNA for the CDR3: TGTGCCAGCAGCCCTCGACTAGCTCACAGTGAGCAGTTCTTC.

This chain uses TRBV11-1 with TRBJ2-3, with D unclear. Trimming removed 5 bases at V and 2 bases at J, with 8 bases between. The CDR3 contains 13 residues. CDR1 is SGHAT and CDR2 is FQDESV in the germline V gene (reference sequence). The DNA of the CDR3 is TGTGCCAGCAGCCTCGACCTCACAGATACGCAGTATTTT. Protein product: CASSLDLTDTQYF.

This chain uses TRBV9 with TRBJ2-1; maybe TRBD2 (6 bases). The CDR3 spans 15 residues. V lost 3 bases and J 8 bases, leaving 18 bases between the germline ends. Germline CDR1 and CDR2: SGDLS and YYNGEE. This chain's CDR3 is CASSARDSQWDEQFF. The CDR3 nucleotides read TGTGCCAGCAGCGCCCGGGACTCCCAGTGGGATGAGCAGTTCTTC.

The chain recombines TRBV7-9 with TRBJ2-6; no reliable D call. This CDR3 comprises 13 residues. V dropped 11 bases and J dropped 1 base, with 9 bases sitting between them. The V gene's germline CDR1 is SEHNR and CDR2 FQNEAQ (reference sequence). Here the CDR3 DNA reads TGTGCCGGTGGATCTTCTGGGGCCAACGTCCTGACTTTC. Translation gives CAGGSSGANVLTF. The entire variable domain, with the rest obtained from reference TRBV7-9 and TRBJ2-6, is as follows: DTGVSQNPRHKITKRGQNVTFRCDPISEHNRLYWYRQTLGQGPEFLTYFQNEAQLEKSRLLSDRFSAERPKGSFSTLEIQRTEQGDSAMYLCAGGSSGANVLTFGAGSRLTVL.

There are a few counts of this clone. The germline gene is not matched at one end of the junction; a read error may be the cause. The gene calls are TRBV29-1 and TRBJ1-2; D is undetermined. The CDR3 loop spans 10 amino acids. The germline gives CDR1 SQVTM, CDR2 ANQGSEA. The chain's CDR3 is CSVTPDLGYF. DNA for the CDR3: TGCAGCGTTACCCCAGATCTCGGTTACTTC.

The J gene is TRBJ2-7, the V gene TRBV7-9, with D possibly matching TRBD2 (6 bases). CDR1 SEHNR and CDR2 FQNEAQ come from the germline V gene (reference sequence). This CDR3 is 15 amino acids long. With 5 bases removed from V and 1 base from J, the gap between germline ends came to 15 bases. The CDR3 sequence is CASSHPGTLSYEQYF. CDR3 bases: TGTGCCAGCAGCCATCCCGGGACTCTTTCCTACGAGCAGTACTTC.

This clone occurred a few times. The chain carries TRBV5-1 and TRBJ1-6; 8 bases are shared with TRBD1. The CDR3 is 14 residues long. V trimming: 4 bases; J trimming: 11 bases; junction bases outside the gene matches: 8. The V gene's germline CDR1 is SGHRS and CDR2 YFSETQ. The CDR3 bases are TGCGCCAGCAGCCTCGGACAGGGTTATACACCCCTCCACTTT. Protein product: CASSLGQGYTPLHF.

The chain employs TRBV7-9 and TRBJ1-2, with 9 bases aligning to TRBD1. Germline V gives CDR1 SEHNR, CDR2 FQNEAQ (reference sequence). This CDR3 has 14 amino acids. The trim removed 6 bases at V and 6 bases at J, leaving 8 bases unmatched. The CDR3 DNA follows: TGTGCCAGCAGTCTTCTGGGACAGGGCGATGGCTACACCTTC. Translating it yields CASSLLGQGDGYTF. Full variable domain (outside the CDR3, taken from reference TRBV7-9 and TRBJ1-2): DTGVSQNPRHKITKRGQNVTFRCDPISEHNRLYWYRQTLGQGPEFLTYFQNEAQLEKSRLLSDRFSAERPKGSFSTLEIQRTEQGDSAMYLCASSLLGQGDGYTFGSGTRLTVV.

As to this clone: The junction departs from the called germline gene at one end, perhaps through a read error. The chain couples TRBV7-7 to TRBJ2-5, with 8 bases identical to TRBD2. Per the germline V gene, CDR1 is SSHAT and CDR2 is FNYEAQ (reference sequence). This CDR3 region has 16 residues. The CDR3 DNA reads TGTGCTAGCAGCTTAGGGCTAGCGGGTCCTCAAGAGACCCAGTACTTC. It codes for CASSLGLAGPQETQYF.

V is TRBV6-5 and J is TRBJ1-1; D not resolved. Germline assignment: CDR1 MNHEY and CDR2 SVGAGI. The CDR3 is 12 amino acids. V was clipped by 4 bases and J by 4 bases, with 7 bases between them. CDR3 amino acids: CASSFRGTEAFF. DNA for the CDR3: TGTGCCAGCAGTTTCCGGGGCACTGAAGCTTTCTTT.

The chain employs TRBV9 and TRBJ2-1; 16 nucleotides agree with TRBD2. J was trimmed by 8 bases and V by 4 bases; bases with no gene match: 9. Looked up from germline, CDR1 is SGDLS and CDR2 is YYNGEE. The CDR3 has 17 amino acids. CDR3 DNA sequence: TGTGCCAGCAGCTCGGGACTAGCGGGGGGGCCTTACGATGAGCAGTTCTTC. Translating it yields CASSSGLAGGPYDEQFF.

This clone was counted between two and nine times. J is TRBJ1-1 and V is TRBV5-1; D is ambiguous. This CDR3 has 15 residues. Germline CDR1 and CDR2: SGHRS and YFSETQ. The V end was cut by 3 bases, the J end by 0 bases, with 12 bases between. The CDR3 here is CASSSVAGMNTEAFF. The CDR3, as DNA: TGCGCCAGCAGCTCTGTCGCGGGGATGAACACTGAAGCTTTCTTT.

The J gene is TRBJ1-5, the V gene TRBV19; 7 nucleotides line up with TRBD1. CDR1 and CDR2 (germline): LNHDA, SQIVND (reference sequence). J gave up 3 bases and V 6 bases, and 5 bases lay outside the gene matches. The CDR3 extends over 14 amino acids. The chain's CDR3 is CASSWDRFNQPQHF. In DNA form, the CDR3 reads TGTGCCAGTAGCTGGGACAGATTCAATCAGCCCCAGCATTTT.

V gene TRBV5-1 combines with J gene TRBJ2-1; TRBD1 is a possible D gene (6 bases). The CDR3 has 14 residues. The V and J ends lost 4 bases and 7 bases respectively, with 15 bases between them. CDR1 SGHRS and CDR2 YFSETQ come from the germline V gene. In nucleotides, the CDR3 is TGCGCCAGCAGCCCGCAGGGGACACAGAATGAGCAGTTCTTC. Residues: CASSPQGTQNEQFF.

The chain carries TRBV4-3 and TRBJ2-1; TRBD2 matches at 13 bases. This CDR3 is built from 18 residues. Germline V lookup: CDR1 LGHNA, CDR2 YSLEER. With 0 bases clipped from V and 4 bases from J, the junction kept 6 bases outside the gene matches. Here the CDR3 reads CASSQDRPGLAGYNEQFF. The DNA of the CDR3 is TGCGCCAGCAGCCAAGATCGACCGGGACTAGCGGGGTACAATGAGCAGTTCTTC.

The chain carries TRBV6-6 and TRBJ1-2; a possible D gene is TRBD1 (5 bases). The CDR3 is 14 residues long. Trimming cost V 5 bases and J 1 base, with 11 bases left between them. Looked up from germline, CDR1 is MNHNY and CDR2 is SVGAGI (reference sequence). CDR3: CASSPGTHNYGYTF. The CDR3 DNA sequence: TGTGCCAGCAGTCCCGGGACCCATAACTATGGCTACACCTTC.

The V and J genes are TRBV5-6 and TRBJ2-7, with 7 bases that match TRBD2. With 2 bases clipped from V and 4 bases from J, the junction kept 15 bases outside the gene matches. The CDR3 runs 17 residues. CDR1 is SGHDT and CDR2 is YYEEEE in the germline V gene. The CDR3 is CASSFGGGTPPYYEQYF. In DNA, the CDR3 is TGTGCCAGCAGCTTTGGGGGAGGGACGCCCCCGTATTACGAGCAGTACTTC.

This clone was seen a single time. This chain links TRBV28 with TRBJ1-6; D may be TRBD1 (6 bases). Germline CDR1 and CDR2: MDHEN and SYDVKM. This CDR3 region has 15 residues. V gave up 2 bases and J gave up 9 bases, with 14 bases separating them. The CDR3 sequence is CASSLAQGLGSPLHF. DNA of the CDR3: TGTGCCAGCAGTTTAGCACAGGGATTAGGTTCACCCCTCCACTTT.

The chain has TRBV6-1 and TRBJ1-6; 12 positions agree with TRBD1. Germline V lookup: CDR1 MNHNS, CDR2 SASEGT. There are 15 residues in the CDR3. V trimming: 8 bases; J trimming: 9 bases; junction bases outside the gene matches: 8. The CDR3 spells CASGTGGAGSSPLHF. Written as DNA, the CDR3 is TGTGCCAGCGGGACAGGGGGCGCAGGCAGTTCACCCCTCCACTTT.

The genes are TRBV6-5 and TRBJ2-7; perhaps TRBD1 as D (6 bases). Per germline, CDR1 MNHEY and CDR2 SVGAGI. Trimming cost V 0 bases and J 0 bases, with 12 bases left between them. This CDR3 is built from 16 residues. In nucleotides, the CDR3 is TGTGCCAGCAGTTACTCAGGTCAGGGGAGCTCCTACGAGCAGTACTTC. Its translation: CASSYSGQGSSYEQYF.